This passage covers 18 T cell receptor beta chains from one sample sequenced in a study of cytomegalovirus exposure and HLA in healthy donors. With 60 Vbeta and 13 Jbeta primers, the PCR was carried out. Data came from immunoSEQ multiplex PCR; TCRdb stores just in-frame clones and leaves some out. Its table lists about 42,000 clones. Sequenced sample: PBMCs. The receptors derive from a young man in good health and CMV-seronegative.

The rearrangement links TRBV30 to TRBJ2-7; no reliable D call. CDR1 and CDR2 from the germline V gene are GTSNPN and SVGIG (reference sequence). The CDR3 sequence is 14 residues long. The V end was cut by 2 bases, the J end by 1 base, with 12 bases between. The CDR3 region is CAWSPSTLSYEQYF. As DNA, the CDR3 is TGTGCCTGGAGTCCCTCTACCCTTTCCTACGAGCAGTACTTC.

The chain employs TRBV5-1 and TRBJ1-1, with D uncertain. The CDR3 loop spans 16 amino acids. The germline V gene has CDR1 SGHRS and CDR2 YFSETQ. The V and J ends lost 4 bases and 3 bases respectively, with 19 bases between them. CDR3 sequence: CASSRYPLPPDTEAFF. The CDR3 nucleotides read TGCGCCAGCAGCCGTTACCCACTTCCCCCGGACACTGAAGCTTTCTTT.

The chain couples TRBV20-1 to TRBJ2-3; D uncertain. Germline V gene data show CDR1 as DFQATT and CDR2 as SNEGSKA (reference sequence). The V and J ends lost 5 bases and 1 base respectively, with 4 bases between them. The CDR3 runs to 11 residues. The CDR3 DNA follows: TGCAGTGCTTCTCGCACAGATACGCAGTATTTT. Translation: CSASRTDTQYF.

This rearrangement joins TRBV7-9 to TRBJ1-6; 8 bases fit TRBD1. Looked up from germline, CDR1 is SEHNR and CDR2 is FQNEAQ (reference sequence). Losses at the gene ends were 4 bases for V and 10 bases for J; bases not matched to a gene: 18. There are 18 residues in the CDR3. The CDR3 DNA follows: TGTGCCAGCAGCTCCTCGACCCTCCGACAGGGGCGATACTCACCCCTCCACTTT. Its translation: CASSSSTLRQGRYSPLHF.

The chain recombines TRBV5-1 with TRBJ2-2; TRBD2 matches 10 bases. The CDR3 totals 16 residues. CDR1 and CDR2 from the germline V gene are SGHRS and YFSETQ. V lost 4 bases and J lost 1; bases outside the gene matches: 4. The CDR3 reads CASSPGLAENTGELFF. CDR3 DNA sequence: TGCGCCAGCAGCCCTGGACTAGCGGAGAACACCGGGGAGCTGTTTTTT.

The genes are TRBV5-4 and TRBJ2-1; 13 bases map to TRBD2. V gave up 3 bases and J gave up 2 bases; unmatched junction bases: 11. Germline V gene sequence: CDR1 SGHNT, CDR2 YYREEE (reference sequence). This CDR3 comprises 19 residues. CDR3 sequence (DNA): TGTGCCAGCAGCTCCGCTGGACTAGCGGGAGCGGCACCCTACAATGAGCAGTTCTTC. Its protein is CASSSAGLAGAAPYNEQFF.

The V and J genes are TRBV7-8 and TRBJ2-2; tentatively, D is TRBD2 (6 bases). CDR1 SGHVS and CDR2 FQNEAQ come from the germline V gene. V was trimmed by 4 bases and J by 3 bases, leaving 18 bases between them. CDR3 length equals 17 residues. The CDR3 DNA reads TGTGCCAGCAGCTGGCTAGCGTCGAAGCAGGACACCGGGGAGCTGTTTTTT. This translates into CASSWLASKQDTGELFF.

The rearrangement joins TRBV18 to TRBJ1-4; D might be TRBD1 (6 bases). This CDR3 comprises 14 residues. Germline V gives CDR1 KGHSH, CDR2 LQKENI. V was pared by 1 base and J by 5 bases, with 8 bases between. CDR3 sequence: CASSPRGLNEKLFF. DNA of the CDR3: TGTGCCAGCTCACCACGGGGGCTAAATGAAAAACTGTTTTTT.

CDR3 in DNA: TGTGCCAGCAGCCAAGATGGGGGCGGGGGTGGGTACAATGAGCAGTTCTTC. Protein product: CASSQDGGGGGYNEQFF. The chain carries TRBV4-2 and TRBJ2-1, with TRBD2 as a possible D gene (7 bases). Deletions cut 0 bases from V and 4 bases from J, with 16 bases between. CDR1 and CDR2 (germline): LGHNA, YNFKEQ. The CDR3 totals 17 residues.

This chain connects TRBV4-2 to TRBJ1-3; unclear D gene. Germline CDR1 LGHNA, CDR2 YNFKEQ. The CDR3 contains 14 residues. V shed 4 bases and J shed 2 bases, with 9 bases lying between them. The CDR3 sequence is CASSPSEAGNTIYF. The CDR3 nucleotides read TGTGCCAGCAGCCCTTCGGAGGCTGGAAACACCATATATTTT.

This chain uses TRBV30 with TRBJ2-5, with D possibly TRBD1 on 6 matching bases. The CDR3 runs to 13 residues. V was cut by 2 bases and J by 5 bases, with 12 bases left in between. Germline lookup yields CDR1 GTSNPN and CDR2 SVGIG (reference sequence). The chain's CDR3 is CAWSHRDRETQYF. The CDR3 DNA is TGTGCCTGGAGTCACAGGGATAGGGAGACCCAGTACTTC.

This chain joins TRBV11-1 and TRBJ2-7, with D maybe TRBD1 (5 bases). From germline, CDR1 is SGHAT and CDR2 FQDESV (reference sequence). This CDR3 has 12 residues. With 5 bases removed from V and 3 bases from J, the gap between germline ends came to 8 bases. Here the CDR3 DNA reads TGTGCCAGCAGCCGAAGGGGCTACGAGCAGTACTTC. It is translated as CASSRRGYEQYF. The complete variable domain, with remaining parts taken from reference TRBV11-1 and TRBJ2-7, reads EAEVAQSPRYKITEKSQAVAFWCDPISGHATLYWYRQILGQGPELLVQFQDESVVDDSQLPKDRFSAERLKGVDSTLKIQPAELGDSAMYLCASSRRGYEQYFGPGTRLTVT.

The chain's CDR3 is CASSLELLGNEQFF. CDR3 sequence (DNA): TGCGCCAGCAGCTTGGAGCTACTTGGCAATGAGCAGTTCTTC. V usage is TRBV5-1 and J usage is TRBJ2-1; no definite D call. Germline V gene lookup returns CDR1 SGHRS and CDR2 YFSETQ. The CDR3 extends over 14 amino acids. V lost 0 bases, J lost 6 bases, and 10 bases lay in between. Filled out from reference TRBV5-1 and TRBJ2-1, the complete variable domain reads KAGVTQTPRYLIKTRGQQVTLSCSPISGHRSVSWYQQTPGQGLQFLFEYFSETQRNKGNFPGRFSGRQFSNSRSEMNVSTLELGDSALYLCASSLELLGNEQFFGPGTRLTVL.

V gene TRBV14 combines with J gene TRBJ1-1; D not resolved. The germline V and J ends were trimmed by 3 bases and 1 base, with 6 bases remaining between them. This CDR3 is built from 13 residues. The germline V gene encodes CDR1 SGHDN and CDR2 FVKESK. CDR3 in amino acids: CASSQLRNTEAFF. The CDR3 coding sequence is TGTGCCAGCAGCCAGCTGCGGAACACTGAAGCTTTCTTT.

The rearrangement uses TRBV29-1 and TRBJ1-1; 9 nucleotides align to TRBD1. V lost 7 bases and J lost 4; bases outside the gene matches: 7. There are 13 residues in the CDR3. Germline V gives CDR1 SQVTM, CDR2 ANQGSEA. This CDR3 reads CSAGQGTGTEAFF. The CDR3, as DNA: TGCAGCGCGGGACAGGGAACGGGCACTGAAGCTTTCTTT.

The gene calls are TRBV9 and TRBJ1-2, with TRBD1 matching over 8 bases. The J segment lost 3 bases and the V segment lost 2 bases, leaving 9 bases of the junction unmatched. CDR1 is SGDLS and CDR2 is YYNGEE in the germline V gene. This CDR3 has 16 amino acids. In DNA, the CDR3 is TGTGCCAGCAGCGTTAGTCGTGACAGGGGCGACTATGGCTACACCTTC. Translation gives CASSVSRDRGDYGYTF.

The chain carries TRBV18 and TRBJ2-1, with 12 bases matching TRBD1. There are 15 residues in the CDR3. J lost 12 bases, V lost 6 bases, and 12 bases had no gene match. Germline assignment: CDR1 KGHSH and CDR2 LQKENI. The DNA for the CDR3 is TGTGCCAGCTCTCCCGGGACAGGGGGCGAAAAGAGGCAGTTCTTC. It codes for CASSPGTGGEKRQFF.

The chain links TRBV30 to TRBJ1-6; the match to TRBD1 covers 10 bases. J was trimmed by 3 bases and V by 3 bases; bases with no gene match: 8. This CDR3 has 17 amino acids. Germline loops: CDR1 GTSNPN, CDR2 SVGIG (reference sequence). CDR3 protein: CAWRPPGQGFYNSPLHF. The CDR3 DNA sequence: TGTGCCTGGAGACCACCGGGACAGGGGTTCTATAATTCACCCCTCCACTTT.